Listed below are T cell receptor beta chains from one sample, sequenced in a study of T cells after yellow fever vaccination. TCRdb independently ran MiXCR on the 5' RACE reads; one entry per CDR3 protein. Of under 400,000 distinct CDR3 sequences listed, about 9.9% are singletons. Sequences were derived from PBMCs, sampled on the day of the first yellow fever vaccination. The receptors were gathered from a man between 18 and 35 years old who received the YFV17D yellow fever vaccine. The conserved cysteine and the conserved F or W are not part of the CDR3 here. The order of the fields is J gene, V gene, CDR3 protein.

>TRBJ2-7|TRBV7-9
ASSYETGTYEQY
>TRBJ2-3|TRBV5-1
ASSPRDRGWADTQY
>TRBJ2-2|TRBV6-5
ASSYVETRELF
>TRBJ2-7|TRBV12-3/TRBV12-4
ASSSELGEWLAEQY
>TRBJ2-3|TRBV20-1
SATDVSGGTDTQY
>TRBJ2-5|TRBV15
ATSNRQGGETQY
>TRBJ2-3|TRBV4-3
ASSQSLAGGLEPTDTQY
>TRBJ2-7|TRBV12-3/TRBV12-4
ASSYLTSVHIEEQY
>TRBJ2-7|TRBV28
ASSWAAGASYEQY
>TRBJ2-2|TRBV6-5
ASSYWLSAGELF
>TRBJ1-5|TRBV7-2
ASSPGQGQGPQH
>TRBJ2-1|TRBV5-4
ASSPQIAGGPYNEQF
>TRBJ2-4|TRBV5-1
ASSLVWGSQAIQY
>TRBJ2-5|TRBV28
ASTWGPGGEETQY
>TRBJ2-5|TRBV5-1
ASSPLGQEETQY
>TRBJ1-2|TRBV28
ASQDSSNYGYT